These 13 T cell receptor beta chains were all obtained from the same sample, sequenced in a study of regulatory T cells in long-lasting Graves disease. Described time point: newly diagnosed GD, antithyroid drugs for less than 3 months. Extracted RNA from PBMCs served as the source of the TCR library. The TCR beta library used iRepertoire HTBI primers with Arm-PCR amplification of CDR3. One entry per CDR3 protein, called by TCRdb with MiXCR from the multiplex PCR reads. The table records 320,000 or so distinct CDR3 sequences, approximately 20% of them present only once. The material was peripheral blood mononuclear cells (PBMCs), obtained at new diagnosis, from a patient treated with antithyroid drugs. The origin of the receptors is a female donor with Graves disease.

As concerns this clonotype: A much more abundant neighbour one base away suggests this may be a read error. This chain connects TRBV30 to TRBJ1-3, with a possible D match to TRBD1 (5 bases). The CDR3 length is 14 residues. The germline CDR1 and CDR2 sequences are GTSNPN and SVGIG (reference sequence). The CDR3 coding sequence is TGTGCCCGTTCGGCAGGGATCTCTGGAAACACCACATATTTT. The encoded protein is CARSAGISGNTTYF.

This clonotype has ten or more counts. The chain recombines TRBV2 with TRBJ2-4; D may match TRBD1 or TRBD2 (5 bases each). This CDR3 has 13 amino acids. V lost 3 bases, J lost 6 bases, and 9 bases lay in between. From germline, CDR1 is SNHLY and CDR2 FYNNEI. CDR3 protein: CASSEFGGNIQYF. In nucleotides, the CDR3 is TGTGCCAGCAGTGAGTTTGGGGGAAACATTCAGTACTTC.

As regards this clonotype: This CDR3 fails to terminate in the conserved phenylalanine or tryptophan, so it likely reflects a read error. The chain is built from TRBV2 and TRBJ1-2; unclear D gene. This CDR3 is 11 amino acids long. The germline V and J ends were trimmed by 5 bases and 5 bases, with 6 bases remaining between them. Germline assignment: CDR1 SNHLY and CDR2 FYNNEI. This CDR3 is CASSYEYGYTL. CDR3 sequence (DNA): TGTGCCAGCAGTTATGAGTATGGCTACACCCTC.

This clonotype was seen repeatedly, ten times or more. The CDR3 loop reads CASSFPGPVGPGELFF. CDR3 nucleotide sequence: TGTGCCAGCAGTTTTCCTGGGCCAGTCGGACCCGGGGAGCTGTTTTTT. This chain connects TRBV27 to TRBJ2-2; no definite D call. With 3 bases removed from V and 6 bases from J, the gap between germline ends came to 17 bases. The CDR3 has 16 residues. Germline CDR1 reads MNHEY; CDR2 reads SMNVEV (reference sequence).

CDR3 DNA sequence: TGTGCCAGCAGAAGGACTAGGTTCTACGAGCAGTACTTC. This sequence encodes CASRRTRFYEQYF. The chain has TRBV27 and TRBJ2-7, with 7 bases lining up with TRBD2. Trimming removed 6 bases from V and 3 bases from J; junction bases left unmatched: 5. This CDR3 has 13 amino acids. Germline V lookup: CDR1 MNHEY, CDR2 SMNVEV (reference sequence).

On this clonotype: This likely reflects a read error, since a far larger clone is one base away. The chain recombines TRBV11-2 with TRBJ2-1, with D perhaps TRBD1 (5 bases). The ends were cut back, 5 bases at V and 5 bases at J, with 19 bases in the middle. The germline gives CDR1 SGHAT, CDR2 FQNNGV. The CDR3 is 16 residues long. In nucleotides, the CDR3 is TGTGCCAGCAGCCCCGAAGAAACTCGACAGCACAATGAGCAGTTCTTC. The encoded protein is CASSPEETRQHNEQFF.

This clonotype was observed many times. The chain has TRBV30 and TRBJ2-6; D is tentatively TRBD1 or TRBD2 (5 bases each). Trimming shortened V by 5 bases and J by 3 bases, and 20 bases separated the two germline ends. CDR1 and CDR2 (germline): GTSNPN, SVGIG (reference sequence). This CDR3 region has 17 residues. The CDR3 is CAWLRPIRDLGANVLTF. The CDR3 coding sequence is TGTGCCTGGTTACGGCCAATCCGGGACCTTGGGGCCAACGTCCTGACTTTC.

V gene TRBV30 combines with J gene TRBJ2-1; no reliable D call. Germline V gene lookup returns CDR1 GTSNPN and CDR2 SVGIG (reference sequence). The CDR3 sequence is 12 residues long. Trimming pared 2 bases from V and 3 bases from J, leaving 5 bases between. The CDR3 loop reads CAWSLSYNEQFF. CDR3 sequence (DNA): TGTGCCTGGAGTCTCAGCTACAATGAGCAGTTCTTC.

This clonotype was seen many times. The chain links TRBV20-1 to TRBJ2-5; D may be TRBD1 (5 bases). Trimming took off 0 bases at V and 2 bases at J, with 10 bases between the two ends. The germline V gene encodes CDR1 DFQATT and CDR2 SNEGSKA (reference sequence). The CDR3 spans 14 residues. CDR3 sequence (DNA): TGCAGTGCTAGAGACCAGGGCCTTCAAGAGACCCAGTACTTC. Protein product: CSARDQGLQETQYF.

This clonotype was counted ten times or more. The V gene is TRBV7-3, the J gene TRBJ1-1; 8 positions match TRBD1. There are 17 residues in the CDR3. Looked up from germline, CDR1 is SGHTA and CDR2 is FQGTGA. Trimming at V came to 4 bases and at J to 0 bases, leaving 10 bases not matched to a gene. The CDR3 here is CASSSTGVSPMNTEAFF. The CDR3 nucleotides are TGTGCCAGCAGCTCGACAGGGGTTTCCCCAATGAACACTGAAGCTTTCTTT. Combining the CDR3 with reference TRBV7-3 and TRBJ1-1 gives the whole variable domain GAGVSQTPSNKVTEKGKYVELRCDPISGHTALYWYRQSLGQGPEFLIYFQGTGAADDSGLPNDRFFAVRPEGSVSTLKIQRTERGDSAVYLCASSSTGVSPMNTEAFFGQGTRLTVV.

This clonotype was detected many times. The J gene is TRBJ2-1, the V gene TRBV12-3 or TRBV12-4, with D unclear. V lost 6 bases and J lost 2, with 11 bases in between. The CDR3 has 14 amino acids. CDR3 sequence: CASRAPGAYNEQFF. Written as DNA, the CDR3 is TGTGCCAGCAGAGCTCCCGGCGCCTACAATGAGCAGTTCTTC.

This clonotype was seen a single time. This may arise from a read error, as a much more abundant clone is one base away. As the CDR3 is not closed by the conserved phenylalanine or tryptophan, this likely results from a read error. The V and J genes are TRBV13 and TRBJ2-3, with 9 bases identical to TRBD1. Germline CDR1 and CDR2: PRHDT and FYEKMQ (reference sequence). This CDR3 is built from 17 residues. Unmatched junction bases numbered 12, after V lost 3 bases and J lost 5 bases. CDR3 sequence: CASSFSGQGEDIDTQYL. The DNA of the CDR3 is TGTGCCAGCAGCTTTTCGGGACAGGGAGAAGATATAGATACGCAGTATTTG.

A note on this clonotype: It differs at one base from a far larger clone, so likely a read error. The chain couples TRBV11-1 to TRBJ2-3; TRBD1 agrees at 12 bases. The germline gives CDR1 SGHAT, CDR2 FQDESV (reference sequence). This CDR3 comprises 16 residues. The V and J ends lost 2 bases and 6 bases, in that order; junction bases with no gene match: 6. The CDR3 is CASSLTGTGGGDTQYF. The CDR3 DNA follows: TGTGCCAGCAGCTTAACCGGGACAGGGGGCGGCGATACGCAGTATTTT. The whole variable domain, filled in from reference TRBV11-1 and TRBJ2-3, reads EAEVAQSPRYKITEKSQAVAFWCDPISGHATLYWYRQILGQGPELLVQFQDESVVDDSQLPKDRFSAERLKGVDSTLKIQPAELGDSAMYLCASSLTGTGGGDTQYFGPGTRLTVL.